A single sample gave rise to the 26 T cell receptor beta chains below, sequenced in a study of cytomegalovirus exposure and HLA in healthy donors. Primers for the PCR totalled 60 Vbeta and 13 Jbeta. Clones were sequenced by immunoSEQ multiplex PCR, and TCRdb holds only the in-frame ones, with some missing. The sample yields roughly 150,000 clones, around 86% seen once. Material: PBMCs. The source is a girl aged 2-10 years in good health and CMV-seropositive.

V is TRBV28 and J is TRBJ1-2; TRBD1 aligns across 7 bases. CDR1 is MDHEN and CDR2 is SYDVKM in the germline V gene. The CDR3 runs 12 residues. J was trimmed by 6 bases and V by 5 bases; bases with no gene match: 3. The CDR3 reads CASSRDRDGYTF. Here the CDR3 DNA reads TGTGCCAGCAGTCGCGACAGGGATGGCTACACCTTC.

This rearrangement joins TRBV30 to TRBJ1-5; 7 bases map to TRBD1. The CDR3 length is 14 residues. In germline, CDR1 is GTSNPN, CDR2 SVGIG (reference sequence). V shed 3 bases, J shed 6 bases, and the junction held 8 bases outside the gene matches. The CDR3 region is CAWRAGGRGQPQHF. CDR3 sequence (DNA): TGTGCCTGGAGAGCAGGGGGACGCGGTCAGCCCCAGCATTTT.

The chain's CDR3 is CASSLAGTSTDTQYF. The CDR3 DNA follows: TGTGCCAGCAGCTTAGCGGGGACTAGCACAGATACGCAGTATTTT. The chain has TRBV7-2 and TRBJ2-3, with a tentative D call TRBD2 (6 bases). The ends were cut back, 0 bases at V and 0 bases at J, with 7 bases in the middle. Germline V gene lookup returns CDR1 SGHTA and CDR2 FQGNSA. There are 15 residues in the CDR3. Complete variable domain (other parts from reference TRBV7-2 and TRBJ2-3): GAGVSQSPSNKVTEKGKDVELRCDPISGHTALYWYRQSLGQGLEFLIYFQGNSAPDKSGLPSDRFSAERTGGSVSTLTIQRTQQEDSAVYLCASSLAGTSTDTQYFGPGTRLTVL.

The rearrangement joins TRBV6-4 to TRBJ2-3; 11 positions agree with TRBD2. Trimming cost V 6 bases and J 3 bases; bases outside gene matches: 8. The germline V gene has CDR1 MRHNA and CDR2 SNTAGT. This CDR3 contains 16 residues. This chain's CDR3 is CASRETSGNPTDTQYF. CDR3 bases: TGTGCCAGCAGGGAGACTAGCGGGAACCCGACAGATACGCAGTATTTT.

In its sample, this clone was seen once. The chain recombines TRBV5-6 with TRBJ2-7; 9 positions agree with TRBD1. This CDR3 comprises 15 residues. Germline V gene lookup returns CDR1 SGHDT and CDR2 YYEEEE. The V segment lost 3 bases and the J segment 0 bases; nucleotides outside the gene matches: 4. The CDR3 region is CASSSSDRGSYEQYF. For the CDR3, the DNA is TGTGCCAGCAGCTCCTCGGACAGGGGCTCCTACGAGCAGTACTTC.

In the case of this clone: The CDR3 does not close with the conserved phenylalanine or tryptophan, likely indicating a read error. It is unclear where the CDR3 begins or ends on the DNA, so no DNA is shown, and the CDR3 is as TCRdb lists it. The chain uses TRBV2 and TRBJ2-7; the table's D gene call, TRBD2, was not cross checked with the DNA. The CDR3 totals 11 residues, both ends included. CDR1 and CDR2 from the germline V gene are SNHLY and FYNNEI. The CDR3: CASRRTSGATY.

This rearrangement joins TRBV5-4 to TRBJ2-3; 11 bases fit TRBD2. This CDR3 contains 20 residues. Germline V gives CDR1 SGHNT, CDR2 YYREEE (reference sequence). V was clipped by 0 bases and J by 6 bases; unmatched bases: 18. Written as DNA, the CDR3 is TGTGCCAGCAGCTTGGTACTAGCGGGAGTTGAATTGGACGAGATGGATACGCAGTATTTT. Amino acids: CASSLVLAGVELDEMDTQYF.

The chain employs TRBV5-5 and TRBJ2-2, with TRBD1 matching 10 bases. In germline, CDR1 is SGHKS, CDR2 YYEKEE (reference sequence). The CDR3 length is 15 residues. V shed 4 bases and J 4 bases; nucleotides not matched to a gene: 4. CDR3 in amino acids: CASSPDRGLTGELFF. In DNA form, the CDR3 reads TGTGCCAGCAGCCCCGACAGGGGGCTCACCGGGGAGCTGTTTTTT.

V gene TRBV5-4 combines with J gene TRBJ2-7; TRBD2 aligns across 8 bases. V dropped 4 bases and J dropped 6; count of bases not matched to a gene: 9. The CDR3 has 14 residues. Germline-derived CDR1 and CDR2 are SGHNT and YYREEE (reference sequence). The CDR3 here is CASSRRAGVVEQYF. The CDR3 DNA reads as TGTGCCAGCAGCCGTCGAGCGGGAGTCGTCGAGCAGTACTTC.

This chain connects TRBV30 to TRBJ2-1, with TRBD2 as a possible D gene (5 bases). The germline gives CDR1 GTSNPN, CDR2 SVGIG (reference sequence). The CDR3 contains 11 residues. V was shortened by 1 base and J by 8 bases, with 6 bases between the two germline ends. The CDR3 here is CAWSDSDEQFF. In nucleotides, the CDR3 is TGTGCCTGGAGTGATAGCGATGAGCAGTTCTTC.

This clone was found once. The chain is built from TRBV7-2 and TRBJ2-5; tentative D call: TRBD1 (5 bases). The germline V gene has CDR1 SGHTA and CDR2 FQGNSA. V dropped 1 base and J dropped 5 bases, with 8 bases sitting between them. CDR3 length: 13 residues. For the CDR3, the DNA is TGTGCCAGCAGCTTAGAGGGGTGGGAGACCCAGTACTTC. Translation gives CASSLEGWETQYF. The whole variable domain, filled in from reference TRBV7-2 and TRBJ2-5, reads GAGVSQSPSNKVTEKGKDVELRCDPISGHTALYWYRQSLGQGLEFLIYFQGNSAPDKSGLPSDRFSAERTGGSVSTLTIQRTQQEDSAVYLCASSLEGWETQYFGPGTRLLVL.

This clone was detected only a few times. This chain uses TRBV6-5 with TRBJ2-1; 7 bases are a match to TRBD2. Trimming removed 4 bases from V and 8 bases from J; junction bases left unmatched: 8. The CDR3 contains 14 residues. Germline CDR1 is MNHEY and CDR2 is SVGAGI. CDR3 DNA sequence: TGTGCCAGCAGTTCGGGCGGGAGAGTTCATGAGCAGTTCTTC. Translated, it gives CASSSGGRVHEQFF.

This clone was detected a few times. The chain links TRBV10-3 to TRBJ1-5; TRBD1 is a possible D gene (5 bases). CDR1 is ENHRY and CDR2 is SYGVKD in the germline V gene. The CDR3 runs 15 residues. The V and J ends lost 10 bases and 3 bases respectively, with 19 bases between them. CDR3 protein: CATTSGGTINQPQHF. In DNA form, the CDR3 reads TGTGCCACCACCTCCGGGGGGACCATCAATCAGCCCCAGCATTTT.

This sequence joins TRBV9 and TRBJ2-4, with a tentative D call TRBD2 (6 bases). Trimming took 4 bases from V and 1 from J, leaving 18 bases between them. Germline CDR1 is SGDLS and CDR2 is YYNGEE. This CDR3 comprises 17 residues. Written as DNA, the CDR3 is TGTGCCAGCAGCCCCCCAAGAGGGAGCGGGGCCAAAAACATTCAGTACTTC. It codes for CASSPPRGSGAKNIQYF.

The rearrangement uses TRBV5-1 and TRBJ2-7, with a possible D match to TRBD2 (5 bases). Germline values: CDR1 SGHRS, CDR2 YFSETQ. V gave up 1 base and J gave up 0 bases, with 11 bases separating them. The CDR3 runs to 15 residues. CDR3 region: CASSLKEGYSYEQYF. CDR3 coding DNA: TGCGCCAGCAGCTTGAAAGAGGGTTACTCCTACGAGCAGTACTTC.

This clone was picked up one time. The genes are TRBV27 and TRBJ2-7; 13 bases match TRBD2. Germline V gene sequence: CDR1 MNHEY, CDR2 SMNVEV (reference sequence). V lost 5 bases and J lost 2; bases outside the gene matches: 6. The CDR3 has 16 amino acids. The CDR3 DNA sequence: TGTGCCAGCAGTCGGGGGACTAGCGGGAACGCCTACGAGCAGTACTTC. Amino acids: CASSRGTSGNAYEQYF.

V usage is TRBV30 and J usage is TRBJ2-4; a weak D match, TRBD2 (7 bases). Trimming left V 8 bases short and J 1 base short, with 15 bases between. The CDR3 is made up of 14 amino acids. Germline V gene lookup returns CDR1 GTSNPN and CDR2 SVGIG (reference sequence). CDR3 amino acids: CAHSRGGAKNIQYF. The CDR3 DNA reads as TGTGCCCATTCTAGGGGGGGGGCCAAAAACATTCAGTACTTC.

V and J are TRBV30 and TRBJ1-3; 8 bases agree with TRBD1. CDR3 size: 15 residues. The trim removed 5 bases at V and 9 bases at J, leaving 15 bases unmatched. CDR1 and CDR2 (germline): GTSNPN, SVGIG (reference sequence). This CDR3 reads CAWFRQGAGRRTIYF. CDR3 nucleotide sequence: TGTGCCTGGTTCCGTCAGGGGGCCGGGCGTCGCACCATATATTTT.

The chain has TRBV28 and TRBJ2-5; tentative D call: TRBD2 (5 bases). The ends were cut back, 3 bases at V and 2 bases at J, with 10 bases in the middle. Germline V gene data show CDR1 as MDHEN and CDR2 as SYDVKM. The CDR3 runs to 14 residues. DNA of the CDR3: TGTGCCAGCAGTTTTTGGGGAGTTCAAGAGACCCAGTACTTC. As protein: CASSFWGVQETQYF. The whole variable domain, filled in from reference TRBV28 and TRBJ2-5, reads DVKVTQSSRYLVKRTGEKVFLECVQDMDHENMFWYRQDPGLGLRLIYFSYDVKMKEKGDIPEGYSVSREKKERFSLILESASTNQTSMYLCASSFWGVQETQYFGPGTRLLVL.

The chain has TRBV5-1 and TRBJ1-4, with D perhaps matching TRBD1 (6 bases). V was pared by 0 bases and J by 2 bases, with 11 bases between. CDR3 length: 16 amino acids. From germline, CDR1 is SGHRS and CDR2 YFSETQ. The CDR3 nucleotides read TGCGCCAGCAGCTTGGTTCAGGGGCCGACTAATGAAAAACTGTTTTTT. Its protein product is CASSLVQGPTNEKLFF. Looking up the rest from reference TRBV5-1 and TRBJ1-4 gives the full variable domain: KAGVTQTPRYLIKTRGQQVTLSCSPISGHRSVSWYQQTPGQGLQFLFEYFSETQRNKGNFPGRFSGRQFSNSRSEMNVSTLELGDSALYLCASSLVQGPTNEKLFFGSGTQLSVL.

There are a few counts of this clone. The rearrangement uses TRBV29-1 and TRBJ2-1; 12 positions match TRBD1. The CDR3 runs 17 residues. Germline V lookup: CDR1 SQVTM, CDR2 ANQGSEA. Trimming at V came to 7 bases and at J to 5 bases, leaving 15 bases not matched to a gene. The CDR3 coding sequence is TGCAGCGCCCTCGGAAATACCGGGACAGGGGGCAACAATGAGCAGTTCTTC. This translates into CSALGNTGTGGNNEQFF.

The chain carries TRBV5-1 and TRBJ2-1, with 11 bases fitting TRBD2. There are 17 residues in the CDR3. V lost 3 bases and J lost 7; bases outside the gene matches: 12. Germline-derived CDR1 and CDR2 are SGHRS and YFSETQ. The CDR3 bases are TGCGCCAGCAGCTCTCAAACTAGCGGGAGTGGCATAAATGAGCAGTTCTTC. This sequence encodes CASSSQTSGSGINEQFF.

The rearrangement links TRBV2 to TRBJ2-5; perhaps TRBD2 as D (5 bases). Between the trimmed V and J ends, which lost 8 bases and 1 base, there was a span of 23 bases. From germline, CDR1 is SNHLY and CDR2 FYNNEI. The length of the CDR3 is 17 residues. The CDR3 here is CASGIRLGTRFQETQYF. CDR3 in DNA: TGTGCCAGCGGAATCAGGTTGGGTACTAGGTTCCAAGAGACCCAGTACTTC. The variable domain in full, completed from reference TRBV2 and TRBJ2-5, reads EPEVTQTPSHQVTQMGQEVILRCVPISNHLYFYWYRQILGQKVEFLVSFYNNEISEKSEIFDDQFSVERPDGSNFTLKIRSTKLEDSAMYFCASGIRLGTRFQETQYFGPGTRLLVL.

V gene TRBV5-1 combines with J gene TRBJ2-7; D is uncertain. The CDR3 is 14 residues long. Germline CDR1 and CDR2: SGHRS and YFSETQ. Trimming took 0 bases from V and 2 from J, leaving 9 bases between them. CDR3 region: CASSLGLSTYEQYF. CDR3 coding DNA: TGCGCCAGCAGCTTGGGGCTCAGTACCTACGAGCAGTACTTC.

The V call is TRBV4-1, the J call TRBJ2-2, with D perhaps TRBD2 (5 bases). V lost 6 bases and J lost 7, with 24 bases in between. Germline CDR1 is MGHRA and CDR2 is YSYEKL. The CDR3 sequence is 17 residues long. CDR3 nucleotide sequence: TGCGCCAGCAGATCCGAAGTAAATTGGTGGGAGAGCGGGGAGCTGTTTTTT. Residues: CASRSEVNWWESGELFF.

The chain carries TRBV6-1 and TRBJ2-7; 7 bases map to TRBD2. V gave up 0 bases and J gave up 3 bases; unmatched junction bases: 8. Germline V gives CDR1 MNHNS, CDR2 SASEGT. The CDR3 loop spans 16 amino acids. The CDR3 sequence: CASSEAVAGGGYEQYF. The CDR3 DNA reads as TGTGCCAGCAGTGAAGCGGTAGCGGGTGGGGGCTACGAGCAGTACTTC.